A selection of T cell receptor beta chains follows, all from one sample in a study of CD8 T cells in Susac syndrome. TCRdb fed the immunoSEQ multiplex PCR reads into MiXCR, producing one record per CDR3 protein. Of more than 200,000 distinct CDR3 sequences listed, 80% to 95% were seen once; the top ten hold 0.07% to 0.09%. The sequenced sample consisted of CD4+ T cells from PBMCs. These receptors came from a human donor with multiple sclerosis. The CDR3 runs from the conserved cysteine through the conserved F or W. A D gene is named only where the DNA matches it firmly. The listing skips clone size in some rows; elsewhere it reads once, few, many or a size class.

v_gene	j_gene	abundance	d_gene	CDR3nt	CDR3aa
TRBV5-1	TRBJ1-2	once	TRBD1	TGCGCCAGCAGCCCCGGACAGGGGAGTTGGAATGGCTACACCTTC	CASSPGQGSWNGYTF
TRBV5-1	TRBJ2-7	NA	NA	TGCGCCAGCAGCTTTAGGGGGGTCGGCTACGAGCAGTACTTC	CASSFRGVGYEQYF
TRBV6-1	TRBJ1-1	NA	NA	TGTGCCAGCACCCTACACCCGGCCTCGGTTGAAGCTTTCTTT	CASTLHPASVEAFF
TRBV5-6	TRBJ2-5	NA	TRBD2	TGTGCCAGCAGCTTCCCGGGACTAGCGGGGGGGCCGAGGCGGGAGACCCAGTACTTC	CASSFPGLAGGPRRETQYF
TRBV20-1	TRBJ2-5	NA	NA	TGCAGTGCTAGAGATCCCCCGAAAGAGACCCAGTACTTC	CSARDPPKETQYF
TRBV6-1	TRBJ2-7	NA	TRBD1	TGTGCCAGCAGTGAGGCGGGGACAGGGGTCTACGAGCAGTACTTC	CASSEAGTGVYEQYF
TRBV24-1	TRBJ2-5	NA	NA	TGTGCCACCAGTGACACGACAGGAGCCTATAGGACCCAGTACTTC	CATSDTTGAYRTQYF
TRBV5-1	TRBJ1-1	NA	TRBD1	TGCGCCAGCAGCCCGGGGGACAGGGGCGCTGAAGCTTTCTTT	CASSPGDRGAEAFF
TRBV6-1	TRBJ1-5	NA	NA	TGTGCCAGCAGCCTCACACCTGGGCAGCCCCAGCATTTT	CASSLTPGQPQHF
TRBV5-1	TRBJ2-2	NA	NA	TGCGCCAGCAGCTTGGAGTTTGTGGGGAGTACCGGGGAGCTGTTTTTT	CASSLEFVGSTGELFF
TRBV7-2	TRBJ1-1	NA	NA	TGTGCCAGCAGCTTTCTCGGGGAGAACACTGAAGCTTTCTTT	CASSFLGENTEAFF
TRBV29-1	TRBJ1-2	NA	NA	TGCAGCGTTGTTTTGGGGAATGGCTACACCTTC	CSVVLGNGYTF
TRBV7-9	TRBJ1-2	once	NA	TGTGCCAGCAGCCCAACCCCCGGCTATGGCTACACCTTC	CASSPTPGYGYTF
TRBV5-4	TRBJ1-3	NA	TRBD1	TGTGCCAGCAGCCGGGGCGCAGGGGGCTTTTCTGGAAACACCATATATTTT	CASSRGAGGFSGNTIYF
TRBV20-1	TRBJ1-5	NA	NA	TGCAGTGCGGAAGACAGGCGAGCCAATCAGCCCCAGCATTTT	CSAEDRRANQPQHF
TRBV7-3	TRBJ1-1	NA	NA	TGTGCCAGCAGCTTATACGGAGGGAACACTGAAGCTTTCTTT	CASSLYGGNTEAFF
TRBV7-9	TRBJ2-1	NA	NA	TGTGCCAGCGGGAACCTATACAATGAGCAGTTCTTC	CASGNLYNEQFF
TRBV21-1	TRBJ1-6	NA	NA	TGTGCCAGCAGCAAAGCGCAAGAGACACCCCTCCACTTT	CASSKAQETPLHF
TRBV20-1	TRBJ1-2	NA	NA	TGCAGTGCTAGACCTACTGGGGGAGGGGTGAACTATGGCTACACCTTC	CSARPTGGGVNYGYTF
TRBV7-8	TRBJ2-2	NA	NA	TGTGCCAGCCGATCACTAGGACGAGACACCGGGGAGCTGTTTTTT	CASRSLGRDTGELFF
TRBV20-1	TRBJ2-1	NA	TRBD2	TGCAGTGCTAGAGATGTCGCGGGGGGGCGTGATGAGCAGTCCTTC	CSARDVAGGRDEQSF
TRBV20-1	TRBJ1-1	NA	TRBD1	TGCAGTCCCGGGACAGGGGATCCCACTGAAGCTTTCTTT	CSPGTGDPTEAFF
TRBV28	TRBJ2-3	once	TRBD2	TGTGCCAGCAGTACCCCTCTAGCCGGGGGGGCGGATACGCAGTATTTT	CASSTPLAGGADTQYF
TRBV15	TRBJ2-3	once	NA	TGTGCCACCAGCCGAGGACAGCCCTTCTCTAGCACAGATACGCAGTATTTT	CATSRGQPFSSTDTQYF
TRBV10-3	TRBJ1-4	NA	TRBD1	TGTGCCATCAGTGGACAGGGGGACTTCGAAAAACTGTTTTTT	CAISGQGDFEKLFF
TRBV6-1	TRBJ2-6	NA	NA	TGTGCCAGCAGCCCGCGACCGGTCTCTGGGGCCAACGTCCTGACTTTC	CASSPRPVSGANVLTF
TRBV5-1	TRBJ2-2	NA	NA	TGCGCCAGCAGTATAACGGTGAACACCGGGGAGCTGTTTTTT	CASSITVNTGELFF
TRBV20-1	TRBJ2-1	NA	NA	TGCAGTGCTAGGGCCGCACGTGACGGGGTGGGAGAGCAGTTCTTC	CSARAARDGVGEQFF
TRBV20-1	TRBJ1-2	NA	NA	TGCAGTGCTAGGGGGACTACCGGCTATGGCTACACCTTC	CSARGTTGYGYTF
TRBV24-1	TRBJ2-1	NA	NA	TGTGCCACCAGTGAGGGTAACGATGAGCAGTTCTTC	CATSEGNDEQFF
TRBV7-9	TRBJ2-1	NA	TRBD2	TGTGCCAGCAGCATAAGGTCTAGCGGGAGTGATGAGCAGTTCTTC	CASSIRSSGSDEQFF
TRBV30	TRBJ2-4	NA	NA	TGTGCCTGGAGGGGTACTAGAAACATTCAGTACTTC	CAWRGTRNIQYF
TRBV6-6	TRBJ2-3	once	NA	TGTGCCAGCAGTTACTGGGTAGATACGCAGTATTTT	CASSYWVDTQYF
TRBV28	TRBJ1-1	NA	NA	TGTGCCAGCAGCCCCATGGGGGACCCAAGGGGCACTGAAGCTTTCTTT	CASSPMGDPRGTEAFF
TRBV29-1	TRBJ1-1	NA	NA	TGCAGCGTTGCGACCGGGGGGGACACTGAAGCTTTCTTT	CSVATGGDTEAFF
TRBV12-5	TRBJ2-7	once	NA	TGTGCTAGTGGAGTAGGGGGGTACTACGAGCAGTACTTC	CASGVGGYYEQYF
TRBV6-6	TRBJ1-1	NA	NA	TGTGCCAGCAGTTACTCGGTGATGTCCGCAGCTTTCTTT	CASSYSVMSAAFF
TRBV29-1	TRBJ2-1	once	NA	TGCAGCTTTGAAGCGTCAAGCAATGAGCAGTTCTTC	CSFEASSNEQFF
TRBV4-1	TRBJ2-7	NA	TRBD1	TGCGCCAGCAGCTCCCCGGGACAGGCCTACGAGCAGTACTTC	CASSSPGQAYEQYF
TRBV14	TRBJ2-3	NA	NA	TGTGCCAGCAGCCAAGCAGGGTTACCAGATACGCAGTATTTT	CASSQAGLPDTQYF
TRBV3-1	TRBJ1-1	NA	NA	TGTGCCAGCAGCCTCCCCGGGGCTGAAGCTTTCTTT	CASSLPGAEAFF
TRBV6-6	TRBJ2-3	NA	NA	TGTGCCAGCAGTTACTCGTCTGATACGCAGTATTTT	CASSYSSDTQYF
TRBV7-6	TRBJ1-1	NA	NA	TGTGCCAGCAGCTTAAGTCGTTTGGGCCGAGCTTGGACTGAAGCTTTCTTT	CASSLSRLGRAWTEAFF
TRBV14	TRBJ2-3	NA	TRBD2	TGTGCCAGCAGTCCCCTTCTTGCGGGGGCAGATACGCAGTATTTT	CASSPLLAGADTQYF
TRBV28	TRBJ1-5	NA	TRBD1	TGTGCCAGCAGTCCACCTCCGGGACAGAATAGCAATCAGCCCCAGCATTTT	CASSPPPGQNSNQPQHF
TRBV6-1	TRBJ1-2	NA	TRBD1	TGTGCCAGCAGGGAGACAGGGGGGGACTATGGCTACACCTTC	CASRETGGDYGYTF
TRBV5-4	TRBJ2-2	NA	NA	TGTGCCAGCAGCTTGGAGGGGCCAGCATCCGCGAACACCGGGGAGCTGTTTTTT	CASSLEGPASANTGELFF
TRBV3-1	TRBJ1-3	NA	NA	TGTGCCAGCAGCCTTCAGTTCCACTCTGGAAACACCATATATTTT	CASSLQFHSGNTIYF
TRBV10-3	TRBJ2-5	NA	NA	TGTGCCATCAGTGTTGCCGGGCTAGAGACCCAGTACTTC	CAISVAGLETQYF
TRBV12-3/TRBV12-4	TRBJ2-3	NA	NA	TGTGCCAGCAGTCCCGGGCGAGGCGAGCAGTATTTT	CASSPGRGEQYF
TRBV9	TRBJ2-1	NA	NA	TGTGCCAGCAGCGTAATGTTAAGCTCCTACAATGAGCAGTTCTTC	CASSVMLSSYNEQFF